The 5 T cell receptor beta chains given below trace back to one sample, sequenced in a study of blood T cell repertoires in COVID-19. Only in-frame clones appear in the TCRdb table, and some are missing; sequencing was by immunoSEQ multiplex PCR. This table holds around 360,000 clones, more than 70% found once. Sequenced: PBMCs or T cells enriched from blood (not recorded which). These receptors originate from a man aged 40-55 years in a cohort exposed to, infected with or recovered from COVID-19 (not recorded which).

The rearrangement uses TRBV6-4 and TRBJ1-6; D not certain. The CDR3 is 13 residues long. Trimming stripped 3 bases from V and 7 bases from J, with 7 bases between. The V gene's germline CDR1 is MRHNA and CDR2 SNTAGT. In DNA form, the CDR3 reads TGTGCCAGCAGTGAAAGCACGAATTCACCCCTCCACTTT. Its protein product is CASSESTNSPLHF.

The rearrangement uses TRBV10-3 and TRBJ2-1; TRBD2 matches at 8 bases. V gave up 0 bases and J gave up 4 bases; unmatched junction bases: 5. Germline lookup yields CDR1 ENHRY and CDR2 SYGVKD. The CDR3 consists of 16 residues. The CDR3 DNA is TGTGCCATCAGTGAGTCCGGGACTAGAGGTTACAATGAGCAGTTCTTC. This encodes CAISESGTRGYNEQFF.

This clone was seen a few times. This chain connects TRBV27 to TRBJ1-6; D is unclear. The CDR3 is 14 amino acids. Germline V gives CDR1 MNHEY, CDR2 SMNVEV (reference sequence). The V gene lost 2 bases and the J gene lost 3 bases, with 5 bases spanning the gap. The CDR3 region is CASSLQNYNSPLHF. DNA for the CDR3: TGTGCCAGCAGTTTACAGAACTATAATTCACCCCTCCACTTT.

The gene calls are TRBV29-1 and TRBJ1-4; D is unclear. The CDR3 is 13 amino acids. V lost 5 bases and J 3 bases, leaving 10 bases between the germline ends. Germline values: CDR1 SQVTM, CDR2 ANQGSEA. The CDR3 DNA reads TGCAGCGTTAAGGCAGGCTCTAATGAAAAACTGTTTTTT. Its translation: CSVKAGSNEKLFF.

This sequence joins TRBV6-1 and TRBJ1-4; 7 bases fit TRBD1. After removal of 2 bases from V and 8 bases from J, the junction contained 5 bases not matched to a gene. CDR3 length equals 14 residues. Germline V gives CDR1 MNHNS, CDR2 SASEGT. The CDR3 reads CASSERWDSEKLFF. CDR3 coding DNA: TGTGCCAGCAGTGAAAGGTGGGACAGCGAAAAACTGTTTTTT.